A selection of T cell receptor beta chains follows, all from one sample in a study of identical twins. One entry per CDR3 protein, called by TCRdb with MiXCR from the 5' RACE reads. Seen here are around 1.7 million distinct CDR3 sequences, 25% to 35% observed once, and the top ten hold over 0.25%. Sequenced material: cord blood. Receptors originate from a newborn girl in good health. CDR3s include the opening cysteine and the closing phenylalanine or tryptophan. The D gene is left open where the match is weak. Size values are once, few and many counts, or a class for expanded clones, and some rows have none.

TGCAGCGTCCAGAATGGGGTGTCCTACAATGAGCAGTTCTTC,CSVQNGVSYNEQFF,few,.,14,TRBJ2-1,TRBV29-1
TGTGCCAGCAGTTTCGACAGAAAGACTGAAGCTTTCTTT,CASSFDRKTEAFF,.,.,13,TRBJ1-1,TRBV27
TGCAGTGCTAGAGATTTGGCACGGATTGGAGATACGCAGTATTTT,CSARDLARIGDTQYF,.,.,15,TRBJ2-3,TRBV20-1
TGTGCCAGCAGGAAGACAGGGTGGTATGGCTACACCTTC,CASRKTGWYGYTF,.,TRBD1,13,TRBJ1-2,TRBV27
TGTGCCAGCAGCTTCCACCGGGACAGGCTCAATTCACCCCTCCACTTT,CASSFHRDRLNSPLHF,few,TRBD1,16,TRBJ1-6,TRBV7-2
TGTGCCAGCAGTTACCCGGACACCCAGAACACTGAAGCTTTCTTT,CASSYPDTQNTEAFF,.,.,15,TRBJ1-1,TRBV12-3/TRBV12-4
TGTGCCAGCACGGGTTTGGGGGGGAAGACCCAGTACTTC,CASTGLGGKTQYF,few,TRBD2,13,TRBJ2-5,TRBV6-4
TGTGCCAGTTGGAGCGGGAGGGAATACAATGAGCAGTTCTTC,CASWSGREYNEQFF,.,TRBD2,14,TRBJ2-1,TRBV4-2
TGTGCCATCAGTCCGCGGGAGATGAGCTCCTACGAGCAGTACTTC,CAISPREMSSYEQYF,many,TRBD2,15,TRBJ2-7,TRBV10-3
TGTGCCAGGGAACATTTGGAGACGCAGTATTTT,CAREHLETQYF,.,.,11,TRBJ2-3,TRBV7-9
TGTGCCAGCAGTCCGCGATGGGCGGGTGAGCAGTACTTC,CASSPRWAGEQYF,.,.,13,TRBJ2-7,TRBV27
TGTGCCAGCAGCCAAGGTGGCAGGGATGTGTCTAATGAGCAGTTCTTC,CASSQGGRDVSNEQFF,.,.,16,TRBJ2-1,TRBV3-1
TGTGCCAGCTCACCATCGACAGGGGGCGGTAAAGAAAAACTGTTTTTT,CASSPSTGGGKEKLFF,.,TRBD1,16,TRBJ1-4,TRBV18
TGTGCCAGCAGTTCTACGACAGGGGTTAACTATGGCTACACCTTC,CASSSTTGVNYGYTF,few,TRBD1,15,TRBJ1-2,TRBV6-6
TGTGCCACCAGGGAGGGACACCTCACTGAAGCTTTCTTT,CATREGHLTEAFF,.,.,13,TRBJ1-1,TRBV24-1
TGCAGTGCCAAGAAGCAGGAAGGCTACACCTTC,CSAKKQEGYTF,.,.,11,TRBJ1-2,TRBV20-1
TGTGCCATCAGATCATCCGGGTTCGGGACAGATACGCAGTATTTT,CAIRSSGFGTDTQYF,many,.,15,TRBJ2-3,TRBV10-3
TGTGCCAGCAGCCAAGATTGGCTAGCGGGAGGGCGGGGAAACATTCAGTACTTC,CASSQDWLAGGRGNIQYF,few,TRBD2,18,TRBJ2-4,TRBV4-2
TGCAGTGCTAGAGATCGATGGGGACTTATCACAGATACGCAGTATTTT,CSARDRWGLITDTQYF,few,.,16,TRBJ2-3,TRBV20-1
TGTGCCAGCAGTTCGGACAGGGGACTACTCTATGGCTACACCTTC,CASSSDRGLLYGYTF,few,TRBD1,15,TRBJ1-2,TRBV6-5
TGTGTCAGGGAGACACCGAACACTGAAGCTTTCTTT,CVRETPNTEAFF,.,.,12,TRBJ1-1,TRBV6-5
TGTGCCTGGAGTCAGGGACAGGGAAACTATGGCTACACCTTC,CAWSQGQGNYGYTF,.,TRBD1,14,TRBJ1-2,TRBV30
TGTGCCAGCAGCCCCACTGCGCCAGATACGCAGTATTTT,CASSPTAPDTQYF,.,.,13,TRBJ2-3,TRBV11-2
TGTGCCAGCAGCCAGATCACGACAGGGGGCGGCACTGAAGCTTTCTTT,CASSQITTGGGTEAFF,few,TRBD1,16,TRBJ1-1,TRBV4-2
TGCAGCGTTGTCTCCGGACAGGGGGGGAACTATGGCTACACCTTC,CSVVSGQGGNYGYTF,.,TRBD1,15,TRBJ1-2,TRBV29-1
TGTGCCAGCAGCGCCCTACCGGGACTAGGGACAGATACGCAGTATTTT,CASSALPGLGTDTQYF,few,TRBD2,16,TRBJ2-3,TRBV2
TGTGCCAGCAGTCCATTTCTAGCCAAAAACATTCAGTACTTC,CASSPFLAKNIQYF,.,.,14,TRBJ2-4,TRBV27
TGTGCCAGCAGCCAAGATTGGGGCGGCCCAACCTACAATGAGCAGTTCTTC,CASSQDWGGPTYNEQFF,.,.,17,TRBJ2-1,TRBV4-2
TGTGCCAGCAGCCGAGGGGGAAGGAGCACTGAAGCTTTCTTT,CASSRGGRSTEAFF,.,.,14,TRBJ1-1,TRBV6-5
TGCGCCAGCCACCGAGGGGGACCTGAGGACACTGAAGCTTTCTTT,CASHRGGPEDTEAFF,few,.,15,TRBJ1-1,TRBV5-1
TGTGCCAGCACTCCTGACGGACTTCAGCAGTTCTTC,CASTPDGLQQFF,many,.,12,TRBJ2-1,TRBV6-6
TGCAGTGCTAGTACAAATAGAGTTATTGAGTTCTTC,CSASTNRVIEFF,.,.,12,TRBJ2-1,TRBV20-1
TGTGCCAGTAGTACCCACGGGGCCAGCAATCAGCCCCAGCATTTT,CASSTHGASNQPQHF,.,.,15,TRBJ1-5,TRBV19